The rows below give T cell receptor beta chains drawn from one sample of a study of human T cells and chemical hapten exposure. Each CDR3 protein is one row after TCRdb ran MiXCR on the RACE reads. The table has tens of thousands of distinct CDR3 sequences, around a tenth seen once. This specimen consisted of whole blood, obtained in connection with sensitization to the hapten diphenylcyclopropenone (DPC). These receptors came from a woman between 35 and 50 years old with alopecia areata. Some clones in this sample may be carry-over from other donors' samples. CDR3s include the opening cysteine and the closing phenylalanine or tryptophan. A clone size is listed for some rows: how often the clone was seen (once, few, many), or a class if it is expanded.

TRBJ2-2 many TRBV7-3 CASSPRDRPGELFF
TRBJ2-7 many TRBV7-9 CASSLPATGPYEQYF
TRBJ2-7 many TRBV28 CASSLRDRPRYF
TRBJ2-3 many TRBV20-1 CSARVWAGGRDTQYF
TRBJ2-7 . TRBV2 CASSKDRYSHEQYF
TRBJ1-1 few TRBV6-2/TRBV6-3 CASRTTGKAEAFF
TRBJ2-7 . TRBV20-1 CSARLGQGTPNRWDPSEQYF
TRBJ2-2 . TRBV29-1 CSVYGQHGELFF
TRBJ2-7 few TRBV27 CASRTSGFYEQYF
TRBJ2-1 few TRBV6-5 CASSYKGYDNEQFF
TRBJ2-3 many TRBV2 CASSTPGGRLAGEGTDTQYF
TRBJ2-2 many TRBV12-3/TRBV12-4 CASSSTDRARTGELFF
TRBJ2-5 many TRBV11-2 CASSPSDFVRGDQETQYF
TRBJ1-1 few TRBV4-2 CASSQGAPESEAFF
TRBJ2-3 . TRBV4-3 CASSQDRGTDTQYF
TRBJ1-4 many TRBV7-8 CASSLAQDAVGEKLFF
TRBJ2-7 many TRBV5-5 CASTIAGGTGYEQYF
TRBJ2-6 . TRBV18 CASSPAGYKFSGANVLTF
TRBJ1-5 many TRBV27 CASSLGLLEGDSNQPQHF
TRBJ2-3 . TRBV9 CASSVGRTGAPDTQYF
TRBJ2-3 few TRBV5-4 CASSLAWRGVTDTQYF
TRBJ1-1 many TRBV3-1 CASSRQGFGTEAFF
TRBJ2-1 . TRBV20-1 CSARAGLETNEQFF